The 27 T cell receptor beta chains presented below share a single source sample, sequenced in a study of T cell responses to AZD1222 COVID-19 vaccine. This table comes from immunoSEQ multiplex PCR, and its TCRdb copy is limited to in-frame clones, with some not included. This sample has about 140,000 clones, with about nine tenths found just once. The starting material was peripheral blood, obtained on day 0 of AZD1222 vaccination. The receptors were sampled from an adult in good health.

The V gene is TRBV10-2, the J gene TRBJ1-1; weak D call: TRBD1 (6 bases). CDR3 length equals 14 residues. Germline CDR1 WSHSY, CDR2 SAAADI. V was pared by 5 bases and J by 1 base, with 11 bases between. The CDR3 region has the DNA TGCGCCAGCAGTACGGGACAACCGAACACTGAAGCTTTCTTT. Its protein product is CASSTGQPNTEAFF.

The chain's CDR3 is CASSLYREDGYTF. The CDR3 DNA reads as TGTGCCAGCAGTTTATATCGGGAGGATGGCTACACCTTC. The chain combines TRBV12-3 or TRBV12-4 with TRBJ1-2, with D unresolved. V dropped 2 bases and J dropped 6 bases, with 10 bases sitting between them. The CDR3 loop spans 13 amino acids.

The V gene is TRBV7-9, the J gene TRBJ1-1; a weak D match, TRBD1 (6 bases). The V gene lost 3 bases and the J gene lost 1 base, with 12 bases spanning the gap. The CDR3 runs to 15 residues. Germline lookup yields CDR1 SEHNR and CDR2 FQNEAQ (reference sequence). In nucleotides, the CDR3 is TGTGCCAGCAGCTTGTGGGGGCGAGAGAACACTGAAGCTTTCTTT. Translating it yields CASSLWGRENTEAFF.

This clone was seen a few times. The V and J genes are TRBV2 and TRBJ2-2; 7 nucleotides match TRBD1. Losses at the gene ends were 2 bases for V and 1 base for J; bases not matched to a gene: 1. The CDR3 is made up of 15 amino acids. The V gene's germline CDR1 is SNHLY and CDR2 FYNNEI. This CDR3 reads CASSENRGNTGELFF. CDR3 coding DNA: TGTGCCAGCAGTGAAAACAGGGGGAACACCGGGGAGCTGTTTTTT.

This chain joins TRBV6-4 and TRBJ1-2; D perhaps matches TRBD1 (6 bases). V lost 6 bases to trimming and J lost 4 bases, with 18 bases between them. This CDR3 region has 15 residues. The germline gives CDR1 MRHNA, CDR2 SNTAGT. The CDR3 DNA is TGTGCCAGCAGCGGACAGCCCCACGACACCTATGGCTACACCTTC. Translating gives CASSGQPHDTYGYTF.

The V and J genes are TRBV2 and TRBJ1-4; 10 nucleotides align to TRBD1. The CDR3 length is 15 residues. The germline V gene encodes CDR1 SNHLY and CDR2 FYNNEI. The ends lost 2 bases at V and 7 bases at J; junction bases unmatched: 4. CDR3 sequence: CASSEMGTGVEKLFF. CDR3 bases: TGTGCCAGCAGTGAAATGGGGACAGGGGTTGAAAAACTGTTTTTT.

The chain is built from TRBV11-2 and TRBJ2-1; TRBD2 might be the D (5 bases). In germline, CDR1 is SGHAT, CDR2 FQNNGV. V dropped 1 base and J dropped 8 bases, with 9 bases sitting between them. CDR3 size: 13 residues. The CDR3 is CASSLGPGDEQFF. The CDR3 coding sequence is TGTGCCAGCAGCTTAGGGCCCGGGGATGAGCAGTTCTTC.

The chain couples TRBV28 to TRBJ2-1; no firm D call. Germline values: CDR1 MDHEN, CDR2 SYDVKM. CDR3 length: 13 residues. Trimming left V 3 bases short and J 8 bases short, with 11 bases between. The CDR3 reads CASSLNPNYEQFF. CDR3 in DNA: TGTGCCAGCAGTTTGAACCCCAACTATGAGCAGTTCTTC.

This chain uses TRBV5-1 with TRBJ2-6; D is unclear. This CDR3 spans 16 amino acids. Germline values: CDR1 SGHRS, CDR2 YFSETQ. Between the trimmed V and J ends, which lost 2 bases and 0 bases, there was a span of 9 bases. The CDR3 DNA sequence: TGCGCCAGCAGCTTTCGGCGACCCTCTGGGGCCAACGTCCTGACTTTC. Amino acids: CASSFRRPSGANVLTF.

This clone was detected many times. V and J are TRBV7-6 and TRBJ1-4; 9 bases agree with TRBD1. V lost 1 base and J lost 4; bases outside the gene matches: 7. CDR1 is SGHVS and CDR2 is FNYEAQ in the germline V gene. The CDR3 is 17 amino acids. CDR3 DNA: TGTGCCAGCAGCTTAGGAATACCGGGACAGGGTAATGAAAAACTGTTTTTT. Translated: CASSLGIPGQGNEKLFF.

For the CDR3, the DNA is TGTGCCAGCAGCGTAGTAGAACGGACTAGCGGGAGGGCCACCCAGCAGTTCTTC. Translation: CASSVVERTSGRATQQFF. V and J are TRBV9 and TRBJ2-1; 15 bases are a match to TRBD2. CDR3 size: 18 residues. Germline values: CDR1 SGDLS, CDR2 YYNGEE. Trimming at V came to 0 bases and at J to 11 bases, leaving 12 bases not matched to a gene.

This chain uses TRBV9 with TRBJ2-1; 7 nucleotides match TRBD2. From germline, CDR1 is SGDLS and CDR2 YYNGEE. Losses at the gene ends were 0 bases for V and 10 bases for J; bases not matched to a gene: 13. This CDR3 is built from 16 residues. CDR3 bases: TGTGCCAGCAGCGTAGTTGCGGGCTCCTGGGGGGGGGAGCAGTTCTTC. Residues: CASSVVAGSWGGEQFF.

This sequence joins TRBV9 and TRBJ1-4; no definite D call. This CDR3 comprises 17 residues. CDR1 is SGDLS, CDR2 YYNGEE, per germline. V was cut by 5 bases and J by 7 bases, with 24 bases left in between. The CDR3 DNA reads TGTGCCAGCAGTGTGGGCCGGTACTCTGGAGAGGGTGAAAAACTGTTTTTT. It encodes CASSVGRYSGEGEKLFF.

The J gene is TRBJ2-4, the V gene TRBV28; possible D gene TRBD2, 7 bases. Trimming took 6 bases from V and 7 from J, leaving 16 bases between them. CDR1 MDHEN and CDR2 SYDVKM come from the germline V gene. The CDR3 spans 14 residues. CDR3 coding DNA: TGTGCCAGCAGCGCCCGTGGGGGGGCGAACATTCAGTACTTC. The encoded protein is CASSARGGANIQYF.

This clone appeared once. The chain is built from TRBV4-1 and TRBJ2-6, with D possibly called TRBD1 or TRBD2 (5 bases each). This CDR3 region has 17 residues. Germline loops: CDR1 MGHRA, CDR2 YSYEKL. Trimming took 3 bases from V and 0 from J, leaving 12 bases between them. The CDR3 DNA reads TGCGCCAGCAGCCAGGCTTGGGGGAACTCTGGGGCCAACGTCCTGACTTTC. Protein sequence: CASSQAWGNSGANVLTF.

This chain links TRBV5-1 with TRBJ1-1; D uncertain. The V gene's germline CDR1 is SGHRS and CDR2 YFSETQ. CDR3 length: 12 residues. V lost 2 bases, J lost 1 base, and 3 bases lay in between. This chain's CDR3 is CASSFGNTEAFF. In DNA, the CDR3 is TGCGCCAGCAGCTTCGGGAACACTGAAGCTTTCTTT.

V and J are TRBV30 and TRBJ2-7, with a possible D match to TRBD1 (5 bases). The CDR3 has 12 amino acids. Germline V gene sequence: CDR1 GTSNPN, CDR2 SVGIG (reference sequence). Trimming shortened V by 5 bases and J by 3 bases, and 11 bases separated the two germline ends. CDR3 in amino acids: CAWDRGDYEQYF. CDR3 DNA: TGTGCCTGGGACAGAGGAGACTACGAGCAGTACTTC.

The genes are TRBV4-1 and TRBJ1-6; D is perhaps TRBD1 (6 bases). Deletions cut 3 bases from V and 9 bases from J, with 18 bases between. The CDR3 is 16 amino acids. Germline CDR1 is MGHRA and CDR2 is YSYEKL. CDR3: CASSQPLQGRSSPLHF. Here the CDR3 DNA reads TGCGCCAGCAGCCAGCCCTTACAGGGTAGGAGTTCACCCCTCCACTTT.

J is TRBJ1-1 and V is TRBV15; unclear D gene. V was cut by 11 bases and J by 1 base, with 14 bases left in between. Germline V gene lookup returns CDR1 LNHNV and CDR2 YYDKDF (reference sequence). The CDR3 is made up of 13 amino acids. In DNA form, the CDR3 reads TGTGCCGCGTCACTCTGGAGGAACACTGAAGCTTTCTTT. This codes for CAASLWRNTEAFF.

The chain employs TRBV6-5 and TRBJ1-5; TRBD1 might be the D (5 bases). Trimming removed 8 bases at V and 4 bases at J, with 18 bases between. Germline values: CDR1 MNHEY, CDR2 SVGAGI. This CDR3 has 15 residues. The CDR3 DNA reads TGTGCCAGCCGGTTACACGGGGCCGTAAATCAGCCCCAGCATTTT. Encoded protein: CASRLHGAVNQPQHF.

The genes are TRBV7-9 and TRBJ1-4, with 7 bases that match TRBD1. The CDR3 is 15 amino acids. V was pared by 1 base and J by 4 bases, with 3 bases of the junction left unmatched. CDR1 is SEHNR, CDR2 FQNEAQ, per germline (reference sequence). CDR3 loop: CASSLGGQYNEKLFF. In nucleotides, the CDR3 is TGTGCCAGCAGCTTAGGGGGACAGTATAATGAAAAACTGTTTTTT.

The chain joins TRBV27 to TRBJ1-1; unclear D gene. Looked up from germline, CDR1 is MNHEY and CDR2 is SMNVEV (reference sequence). Trimming shortened V by 5 bases and J by 3 bases, and 16 bases separated the two germline ends. The CDR3 is 15 residues long. DNA for the CDR3: TGTGCCAGCAGTAAACTCTCTCTTCGGGACACTGAAGCTTTCTTT. Translating it yields CASSKLSLRDTEAFF.

The genes are TRBV30 and TRBJ1-6, with a possible D match to TRBD1 (5 bases). With 3 bases removed from V and 5 bases from J, the gap between germline ends came to 8 bases. CDR1 and CDR2 from the germline V gene are GTSNPN and SVGIG (reference sequence). CDR3 length: 13 residues. The CDR3 sequence is CAWSRENNSPLHF. CDR3 nucleotides: TGTGCCTGGAGCAGGGAAAATAATTCACCCCTCCACTTT.

The rearrangement links TRBV30 to TRBJ2-5; no firm D call. Per germline, CDR1 GTSNPN and CDR2 SVGIG (reference sequence). This CDR3 has 15 amino acids. Deletions cut 4 bases from V and 0 bases from J, with 15 bases between. In nucleotides, the CDR3 is TGTGCCTGGACCCGGCTCAACCGATACCAAGAGACCCAGTACTTC. Translation: CAWTRLNRYQETQYF.

The rearrangement joins TRBV30 to TRBJ2-1, with 8 bases that match TRBD2. Germline assignment: CDR1 GTSNPN and CDR2 SVGIG (reference sequence). CDR3 length: 17 residues. The trim removed 3 bases at V and 6 bases at J, leaving 16 bases unmatched. The CDR3 DNA reads TGTGCCTGGAGCGCGCTGGGATTTAGCGGGAATAGCAATGAGCAGTTCTTC. Translated, it gives CAWSALGFSGNSNEQFF.

The J gene is TRBJ1-2, the V gene TRBV29-1; D is unresolved. Trimming shortened V by 4 bases and J by 7 bases, and 16 bases separated the two germline ends. Germline CDR1 and CDR2: SQVTM and ANQGSEA. The CDR3 is 13 residues long. In DNA form, the CDR3 reads TGCAGCGTTGTGTCTGAACAGCGAGTTGGCTACACCTTC. This encodes CSVVSEQRVGYTF. Complete variable domain (other parts from reference TRBV29-1 and TRBJ1-2): SAVISQKPSRDICQRGTSLTIQCQVDSQVTMMFWYRQQPGQSLTLIATANQGSEATYESGFVIDKFPISRPNLTFSTLTVSNMSPEDSSIYLCSVVSEQRVGYTFGSGTRLTVV.

This chain connects TRBV28 to TRBJ2-7; D gene uncertain. Looked up from germline, CDR1 is MDHEN and CDR2 is SYDVKM. V was shortened by 2 bases and J by 0 bases, with 8 bases between the two germline ends. CDR3 size: 14 residues. CDR3 protein: CASSLARSSYEQYF. CDR3 nucleotide sequence: TGTGCCAGCAGTTTAGCCCGGAGCTCCTACGAGCAGTACTTC.